These 5 T cell receptor beta chains originate from one sample sequenced in a study of blood T cells in healthy people across ages. A second PCR, run for about 7 to 11 cycles, used a sample-barcoded 5' primer plus a J-beta primer mix. TCRdb used MiXCR to reprocess the 5' RACE reads, holding one entry per CDR3 protein. Altogether 790,000 or so distinct CDR3 sequences are present, roughly 46% being singletons, with the ten largest covering 15% to 20%. The sequenced sample consisted of blood. All receptors come from a man older than 75 in good health.

V is TRBV7-2 and J is TRBJ2-5; D may be TRBD1 (7 bases). This CDR3 has 16 amino acids. The germline CDR1 and CDR2 sequences are SGHTA and FQGNSA. The germline V and J ends were trimmed by 0 bases and 1 base, with 12 bases remaining between them. The CDR3 region is CASSLAQGGGQETQYF. The CDR3 DNA reads as TGTGCCAGCAGCTTAGCTCAGGGGGGTGGCCAAGAGACCCAGTACTTC.

The chain combines TRBV20-1 with TRBJ1-5; the match to TRBD1 covers 7 bases. CDR1 is DFQATT, CDR2 SNEGSKA, per germline (reference sequence). V lost 4 bases and J lost 6; bases outside the gene matches: 12. This CDR3 comprises 15 residues. The CDR3 DNA follows: TGCAGTGCTATAACCGGGCAGGGGGTAACTCAGCCCCAGCATTTT. It specifies CSAITGQGVTQPQHF.

The chain joins TRBV7-2 to TRBJ2-7, with 7 positions matching TRBD2. The V segment lost 2 bases and the J segment 0 bases; nucleotides outside the gene matches: 10. CDR3 size: 17 residues. The germline V gene has CDR1 SGHTA and CDR2 FQGNSA. As DNA, the CDR3 is TGTGCCAGCAGCTTAAGCCCGGCGGGAGTCTCCTCCTACGAGCAGTACTTC. This codes for CASSLSPAGVSSYEQYF.

This chain links TRBV7-3 with TRBJ2-1; possible D gene TRBD2, 5 bases. This CDR3 comprises 15 residues. The ends were cut back, 1 base at V and 2 bases at J, with 9 bases in the middle. Germline V gene sequence: CDR1 SGHTA, CDR2 FQGTGA. The CDR3 bases are TGTGCCAGCAGCTTAAATCGGGGAGCCTACAATGAGCAGTTCTTC. Translating it yields CASSLNRGAYNEQFF.

The chain links TRBV28 to TRBJ2-7; no firm D call. The ends were cut back, 7 bases at V and 2 bases at J, with 15 bases in the middle. The CDR3 spans 14 residues. CDR1 MDHEN and CDR2 SYDVKM come from the germline V gene. CDR3 DNA: TGTGCCAGCACCCCGGTCGCCTCAGCCTACGAGCAGTACTTC. This gives the protein CASTPVASAYEQYF.